This entry lists 5 T cell receptor beta chains sequenced from one sample in a study of Ad26.COV2.S vaccination and SARS-CoV-2 variants. Produced via immunoSEQ multiplex PCR; TCRdb's table is partial and in-frame only. The table shows 380,000 or so clones, with roughly 91% occurring only once. Treatment defined: about 20 received Ad26.COV2.S at low or high dose, single or two shots; roughly five received placebo; per-sample allocation not given. Day 63 following the first vaccine or placebo injection was when the samples were taken. The sequencing here drew on peripheral blood, taken in a trial of Ad26.COV2.S vaccine versus placebo. These receptors originate from a person between 18 and 65 years old who received the Ad26.COV2.S COVID-19 vaccine or a placebo.

J is TRBJ1-2 and V is TRBV2; D is undetermined. The germline CDR1 and CDR2 sequences are SNHLY and FYNNEI. The V end was cut by 1 base, the J end by 4 bases, with 16 bases between. This CDR3 has 16 residues. Here the CDR3 DNA reads TGTGCCAGCAGTGAAGGACGGGGTTGGGAAGGCTATGGCTACACCTTC. This gives the protein CASSEGRGWEGYGYTF.

This chain links TRBV20-1 with TRBJ2-1; no clear D gene. The CDR3 contains 12 residues. Trimming shortened V by 3 bases and J by 6 bases, and 9 bases separated the two germline ends. Germline-derived CDR1 and CDR2 are DFQATT and SNEGSKA (reference sequence). The CDR3 DNA reads as TGCAGTGCTAGTAAGTTCACCAATGAGCAGTTCTTC. Protein: CSASKFTNEQFF.

In its sample, this clone was seen a few times. The chain joins TRBV28 to TRBJ1-1, with a possible D match to TRBD1 (6 bases). V lost 8 bases and J lost 1, with 11 bases in between. This CDR3 has 13 amino acids. Looked up from germline, CDR1 is MDHEN and CDR2 is SYDVKM. CDR3 in amino acids: CASGSTGNTEAFF. CDR3 DNA: TGTGCCAGCGGGTCGACAGGGAACACTGAAGCTTTCTTT.

The chain's CDR3 is CASSFTDSPLHF. The CDR3 bases are TGTGCCAGCAGTTTTACAGATTCACCCCTCCACTTT. The chain couples TRBV28 to TRBJ1-6; D gene uncertain. Trimming pared 3 bases from V and 8 bases from J, leaving 5 bases between. Looked up from germline, CDR1 is MDHEN and CDR2 is SYDVKM. The CDR3 consists of 12 residues.

The genes are TRBV27 and TRBJ1-4, with D possibly matching TRBD1 (6 bases). Germline V gene data show CDR1 as MNHEY and CDR2 as SMNVEV (reference sequence). V was shortened by 3 bases and J by 8 bases, with 13 bases between the two germline ends. CDR3 length: 14 residues. The CDR3, as DNA: TGTGCCAGCAGTTTCCAGGGGCTAGGGGAAAAACTGTTTTTT. The encoded protein is CASSFQGLGEKLFF.